The present T cell receptor beta chain was sequenced within a study of T cell responses to AZD1222 COVID-19 vaccine. Findings of the study overall: After two AZD1222 doses, spike-specific TCR breadth and depth rose versus day 0.

Produced via immunoSEQ multiplex PCR; TCRdb's table is partial and in-frame only. The sample shows 100,000 to 150,000 clones, over 75% of them seen only once. Looked up from germline, CDR1 is MNHNS and CDR2 is SASEGT. With V trimmed by 3 bases and J by 7 bases, 9 bases remained unmatched. The CDR3 sequence is 15 residues long. Note on this clone: What it binds is not known.

Specimen: peripheral blood, collected on day 0 of AZD1222 vaccination. The chain uses TRBV6-1 and TRBJ2-7; 10 bases are a match to TRBD1. The TCR comes from an adult in good health. CDR3 amino acids: CASSEPGQGRGEQYF. The CDR3 nucleotides read TGTGCCAGCAGTGAGCCGGGACAGGGGAGAGGGGAGCAGTACTTC.